This T cell receptor beta chain was sequenced in a study of blood T cell repertoires in COVID-19. A single count supports this clone. This CDR3 is 13 amino acids long. With V trimmed by 5 bases and J by 4 bases, 4 bases remained unmatched. Germline lookup yields CDR1 SGHAT and CDR2 FQDESV (reference sequence). The repertoire was sequenced with immunoSEQ multiplex PCR; TCRdb's copy has only in-frame clones and lacks some. The sample includes around 300,000 clones, over 75% of them seen just once. The V and J genes are TRBV11-1 and TRBJ1-1; 7 bases match TRBD1. The source of this sequence is an older woman with acute or convalescent COVID-19. Source material: peripheral blood. CDR3 protein: CASSPQGITEAFF. In nucleotides, the CDR3 is TGTGCCAGCAGCCCACAGGGGATCACTGAAGCTTTCTTT.